This T cell receptor beta chain appears in the sequencing data of a study of T cell repertoires in cytomegalovirus infection. Study-wide background: Through public TCR beta signatures, both CMV infection and matching HLA type were indicated.

Comment on this clonotype: The antigen is not known.

Study-wide results and caveats: In two of eight donors, the top clonotype was HLA-C-restricted CMV-specific. Cumulated frequencies of public TCR beta families served to identify carriers of CMV plus the relevant HLA.

V was clipped by 1 base and J by 5 bases, with 17 bases between them. CDR3 length: 16 residues. CDR1 and CDR2 from the germline V gene are SGHTA and FQGNSA. TCRdb re-derived calls from the reads in MiXCR, one entry per CDR3 protein. The data show hundreds of thousands of distinct CDR3 sequences, with roughly a third seen just once and 17% held by the top ten. The sample was cultured PBMCs, taken from culture after CMV antigen stimulation. The chain carries TRBV7-2 and TRBJ1-1; D perhaps matches TRBD1 (6 bases). This TCR was recovered from a human donor in good health (CMV status not recorded). Some clones in this sample may be carry-over from other donors' samples. CDR3 DNA: TGTGCCAGCAGCTTAGTCCCCCCACAGGGAGGTACTGAAGCTTTCTTT. Its protein product is CASSLVPPQGGTEAFF.